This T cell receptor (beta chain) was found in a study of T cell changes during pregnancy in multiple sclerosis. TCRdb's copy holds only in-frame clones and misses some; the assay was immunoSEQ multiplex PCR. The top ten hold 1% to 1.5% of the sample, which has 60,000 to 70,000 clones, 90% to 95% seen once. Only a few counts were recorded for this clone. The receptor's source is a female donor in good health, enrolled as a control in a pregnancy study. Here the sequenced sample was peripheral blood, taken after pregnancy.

The CDR3 spells CASSRDRDSPLHF. The CDR3 DNA is TGTGCCAGCAGCCGTGATCGAGATTCACCCCTCCACTTT. This chain uses TRBV7-6 with TRBJ1-6; no firm D call. V dropped 5 bases and J dropped 8 bases, with 10 bases sitting between them. CDR1 is SGHVS and CDR2 is FNYEAQ in the germline V gene. There are 13 residues in the CDR3.